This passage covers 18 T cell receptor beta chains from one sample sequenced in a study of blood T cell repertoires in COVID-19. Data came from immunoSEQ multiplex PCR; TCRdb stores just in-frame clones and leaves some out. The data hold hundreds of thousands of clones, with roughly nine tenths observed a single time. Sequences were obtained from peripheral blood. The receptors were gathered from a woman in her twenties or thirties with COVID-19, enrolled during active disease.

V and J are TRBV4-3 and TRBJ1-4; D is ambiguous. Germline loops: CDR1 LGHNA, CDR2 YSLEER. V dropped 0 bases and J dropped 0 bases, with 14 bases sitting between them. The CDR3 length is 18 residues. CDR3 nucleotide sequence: TGCGCCAGCAGCCAAGAGGCCGCAATCGGAGCAACTAATGAAAAACTGTTTTTT. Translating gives CASSQEAAIGATNEKLFF.

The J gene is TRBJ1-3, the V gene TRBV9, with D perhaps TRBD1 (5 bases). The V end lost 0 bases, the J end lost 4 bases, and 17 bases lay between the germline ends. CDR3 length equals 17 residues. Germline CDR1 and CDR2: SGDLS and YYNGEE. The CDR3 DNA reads TGTGCCAGCAGCGTAGCTGGCGGCACCGGGGGGGGAAACACCATATATTTT. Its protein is CASSVAGGTGGGNTIYF.

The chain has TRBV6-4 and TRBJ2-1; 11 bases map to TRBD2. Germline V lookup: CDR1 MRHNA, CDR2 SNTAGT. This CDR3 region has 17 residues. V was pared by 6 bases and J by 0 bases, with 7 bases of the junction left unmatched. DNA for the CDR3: TGTGCCAGCAGCAGACTAGCGGGGACGAGCTCCTACAATGAGCAGTTCTTC. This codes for CASSRLAGTSSYNEQFF.

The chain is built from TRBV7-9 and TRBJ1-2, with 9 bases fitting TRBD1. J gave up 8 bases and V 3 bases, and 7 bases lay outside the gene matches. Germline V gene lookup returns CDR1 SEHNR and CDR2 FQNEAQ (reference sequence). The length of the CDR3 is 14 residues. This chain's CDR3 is CASSLADRGGGYTF. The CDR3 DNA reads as TGTGCCAGCAGCTTGGCGGACAGGGGAGGAGGCTACACCTTC.

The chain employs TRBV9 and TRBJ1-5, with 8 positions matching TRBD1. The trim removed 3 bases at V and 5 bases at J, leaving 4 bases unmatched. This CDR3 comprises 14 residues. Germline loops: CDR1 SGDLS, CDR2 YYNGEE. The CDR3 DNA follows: TGTGCCAGCAGCGGCAGGGGGCTCGATCAGCCCCAGCATTTT. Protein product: CASSGRGLDQPQHF. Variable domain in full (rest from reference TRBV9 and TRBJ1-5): DSGVTQTPKHLITATGQRVTLRCSPRSGDLSVYWYQQSLDQGLQFLIQYYNGEERAKGNILERFSAQQFPDLHSELNLSSLELGDSALYFCASSGRGLDQPQHFGDGTRLSIL.

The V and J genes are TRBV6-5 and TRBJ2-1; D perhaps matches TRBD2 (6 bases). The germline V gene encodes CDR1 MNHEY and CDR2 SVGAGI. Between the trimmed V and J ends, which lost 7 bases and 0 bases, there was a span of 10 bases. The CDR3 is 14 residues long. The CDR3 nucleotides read TGTGCCAGCACAGCGGGTAGCTCCTACAATGAGCAGTTCTTC. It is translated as CASTAGSSYNEQFF.

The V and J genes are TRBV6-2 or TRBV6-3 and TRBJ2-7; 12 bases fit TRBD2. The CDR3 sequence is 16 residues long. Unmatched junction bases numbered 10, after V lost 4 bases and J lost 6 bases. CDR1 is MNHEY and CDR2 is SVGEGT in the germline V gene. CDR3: CASSLRTSGARGEQYF. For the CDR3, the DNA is TGTGCCAGCAGTTTGCGGACTAGCGGGGCCCGGGGCGAGCAGTACTTC.

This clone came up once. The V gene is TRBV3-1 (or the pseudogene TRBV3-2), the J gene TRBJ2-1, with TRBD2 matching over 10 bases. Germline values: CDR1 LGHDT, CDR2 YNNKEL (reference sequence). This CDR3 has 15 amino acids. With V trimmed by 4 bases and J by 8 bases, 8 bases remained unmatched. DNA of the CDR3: TGTGCCAGCAGCCCGCTTAGCGGGGGGCTCGATGAGCAGTTCTTC. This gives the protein CASSPLSGGLDEQFF.

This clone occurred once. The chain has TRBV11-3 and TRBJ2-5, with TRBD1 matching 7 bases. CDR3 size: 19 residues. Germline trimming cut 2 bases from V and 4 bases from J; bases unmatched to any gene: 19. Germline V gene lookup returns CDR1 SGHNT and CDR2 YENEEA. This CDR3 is CASSLPPGTEDLATETQYF. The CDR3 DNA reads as TGTGCCAGCAGCTTACCCCCCGGGACAGAAGATCTAGCTACAGAGACCCAGTACTTC.

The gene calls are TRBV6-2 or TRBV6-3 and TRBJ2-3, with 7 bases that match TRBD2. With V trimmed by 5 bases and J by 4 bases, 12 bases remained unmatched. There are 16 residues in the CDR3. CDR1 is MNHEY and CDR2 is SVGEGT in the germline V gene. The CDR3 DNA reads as TGTGCCAGCAGTCACCTCCGCAGCGGGATGGCAGATACGCAGTATTTT. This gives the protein CASSHLRSGMADTQYF.

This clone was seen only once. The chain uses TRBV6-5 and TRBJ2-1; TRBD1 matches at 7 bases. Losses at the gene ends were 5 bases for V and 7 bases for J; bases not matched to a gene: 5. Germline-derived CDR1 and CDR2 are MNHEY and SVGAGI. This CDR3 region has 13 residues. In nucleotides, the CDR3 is TGTGCCAGCAGTACCGACAGGGCTAATGAGCAGTTCTTC. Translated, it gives CASSTDRANEQFF.

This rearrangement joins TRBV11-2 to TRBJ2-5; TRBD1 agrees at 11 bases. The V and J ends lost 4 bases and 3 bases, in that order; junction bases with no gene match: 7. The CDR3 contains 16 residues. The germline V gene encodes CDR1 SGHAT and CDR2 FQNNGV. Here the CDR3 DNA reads TGTGCCAGCAGCTCCTCTGGGGACAGGGGGGAAGAGACCCAGTACTTC. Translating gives CASSSSGDRGEETQYF. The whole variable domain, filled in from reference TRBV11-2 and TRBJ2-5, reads EAGVAQSPRYKIIEKRQSVAFWCNPISGHATLYWYQQILGQGPKLLIQFQNNGVVDDSQLPKDRFSAERLKGVDSTLKIQPAKLEDSAVYLCASSSSGDRGEETQYFGPGTRLLVL.

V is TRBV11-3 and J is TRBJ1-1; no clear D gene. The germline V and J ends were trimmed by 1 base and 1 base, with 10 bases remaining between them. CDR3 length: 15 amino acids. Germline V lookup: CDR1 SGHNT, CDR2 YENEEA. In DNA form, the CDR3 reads TGTGCCAGCAGCTTAGGTGCAGAGGGGAACACTGAAGCTTTCTTT. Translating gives CASSLGAEGNTEAFF.

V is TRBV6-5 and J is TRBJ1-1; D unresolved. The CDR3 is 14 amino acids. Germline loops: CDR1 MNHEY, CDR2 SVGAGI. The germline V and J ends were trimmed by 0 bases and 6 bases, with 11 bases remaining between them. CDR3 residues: CASSYSGGGPEAFF. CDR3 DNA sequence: TGTGCCAGCAGTTACTCAGGTGGCGGCCCTGAAGCTTTCTTT.

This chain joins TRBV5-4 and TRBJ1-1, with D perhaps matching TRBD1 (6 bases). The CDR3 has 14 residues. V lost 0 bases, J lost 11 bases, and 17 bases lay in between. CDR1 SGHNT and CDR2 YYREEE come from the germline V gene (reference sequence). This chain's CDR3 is CASSLANRDVGAFF. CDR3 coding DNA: TGTGCCAGCAGCTTGGCCAACAGGGATGTGGGCGCTTTCTTT.

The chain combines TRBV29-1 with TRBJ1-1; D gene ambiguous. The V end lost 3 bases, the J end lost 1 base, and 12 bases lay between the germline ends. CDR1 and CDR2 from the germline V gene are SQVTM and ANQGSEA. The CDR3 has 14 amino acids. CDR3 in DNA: TGCAGCGTTGATGGGCAGGACTCGAACACTGAAGCTTTCTTT. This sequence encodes CSVDGQDSNTEAFF. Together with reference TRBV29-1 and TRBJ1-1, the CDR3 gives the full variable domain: SAVISQKPSRDICQRGTSLTIQCQVDSQVTMMFWYRQQPGQSLTLIATANQGSEATYESGFVIDKFPISRPNLTFSTLTVSNMSPEDSSIYLCSVDGQDSNTEAFFGQGTRLTVV.

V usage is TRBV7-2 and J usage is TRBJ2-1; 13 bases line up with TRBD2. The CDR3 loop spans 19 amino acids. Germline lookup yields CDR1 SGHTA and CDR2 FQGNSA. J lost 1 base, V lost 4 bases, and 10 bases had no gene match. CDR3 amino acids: CASSSTLGLAGRSYNEQFF. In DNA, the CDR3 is TGTGCCAGCAGCTCAACCCTGGGACTAGCGGGGCGATCCTACAATGAGCAGTTCTTC. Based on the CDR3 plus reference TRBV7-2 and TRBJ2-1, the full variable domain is GAGVSQSPSNKVTEKGKDVELRCDPISGHTALYWYRQSLGQGLEFLIYFQGNSAPDKSGLPSDRFSAERTGGSVSTLTIQRTQQEDSAVYLCASSSTLGLAGRSYNEQFFGPGTRLTVL.

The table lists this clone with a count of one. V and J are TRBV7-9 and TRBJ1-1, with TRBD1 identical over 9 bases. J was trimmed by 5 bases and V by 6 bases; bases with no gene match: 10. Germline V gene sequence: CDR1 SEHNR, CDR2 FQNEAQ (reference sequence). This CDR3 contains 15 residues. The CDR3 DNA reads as TGTGCCAGCAGTAAAACGGGACAGGGAGGGACTGAAGCTTTCTTT. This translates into CASSKTGQGGTEAFF.